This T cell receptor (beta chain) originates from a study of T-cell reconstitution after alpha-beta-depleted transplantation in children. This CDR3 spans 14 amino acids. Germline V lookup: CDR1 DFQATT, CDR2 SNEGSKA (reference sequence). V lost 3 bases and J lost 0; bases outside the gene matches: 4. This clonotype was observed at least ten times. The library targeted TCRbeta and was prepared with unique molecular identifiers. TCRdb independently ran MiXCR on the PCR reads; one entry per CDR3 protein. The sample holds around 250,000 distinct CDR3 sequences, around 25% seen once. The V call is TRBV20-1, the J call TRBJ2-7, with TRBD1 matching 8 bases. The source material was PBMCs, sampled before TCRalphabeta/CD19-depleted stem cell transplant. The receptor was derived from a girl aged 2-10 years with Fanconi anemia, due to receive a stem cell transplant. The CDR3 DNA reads TGCAGTGCTAGTGCGGACAGGGCCTCCTACGAGCAGTACTTC. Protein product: CSASADRASYEQYF.